The next 20 T cell receptor beta chains were all read from a single sample in a study of regulatory T cells in long-lasting Graves disease (dated by TCRdb to about 2021). In light of the paper, this sample's time point label describes: persistent/refractory GD, antithyroid drugs over 5 years with positive TRAb. For both TCR sequencing and RNA sequencing, RNA was extracted from PBMCs using TRIzol. The library was obtained by multiplex PCR. For sequencing, an Illumina HiSeq 4000 was employed. TCR beta libraries were built with iRepertoire HTBI primers and Arm-PCR amplification of CDR3 regions. The public reads were run again by TCRdb, first through fastp at Q25 and then through MiXCR, and only productive beta chains were kept. A single entry per CDR3 protein holds the most common genes and DNA from its merged rows. In all, the sample holds 500,000 to 800,000 distinct CDR3 sequences, and about 30% of those were seen once. Roughly 41% of the sample belongs to the ten largest clones.

This material consisted of peripheral blood mononuclear cells (PBMCs), taken when the disease was refractory, from a patient treated with antithyroid drugs. These receptors originate from a female donor with Graves disease.

There are a few counts of this clonotype. The rearrangement uses TRBV27 and TRBJ1-5; unclear D gene. V was clipped by 6 bases and J by 10 bases, with 16 bases between them. This CDR3 is 13 amino acids long. CDR1 is MNHEY, CDR2 SMNVEV, per germline (reference sequence). The CDR3 spells CASSLVRSQPQHF. DNA of the CDR3: TGTGCCAGCAGCCTAGTGCGGTCGCAACCCCAGCATTTT.

This clonotype was found a few times. This sequence joins TRBV30 and TRBJ1-4; a weak D match, TRBD1 (5 bases). The V gene's germline CDR1 is GTSNPN and CDR2 SVGIG (reference sequence). The ends were cut back, 4 bases at V and 8 bases at J, with 14 bases in the middle. The CDR3 is made up of 13 amino acids. CDR3 amino acids: CAWTGGGGEKLFF. In DNA form, the CDR3 reads TGTGCCTGGACGGGGGGAGGTGGAGAAAAACTGTTTTTT.

This chain links TRBV11-2 with TRBJ2-5, with TRBD2 as a possible D gene (6 bases). Germline CDR1 SGHAT, CDR2 FQNNGV. CDR3 length equals 16 residues. V was cut by 1 base and J by 5 bases, with 17 bases left in between. The CDR3 sequence: CASSLGGVGLRETQYF. Here the CDR3 DNA reads TGTGCCAGCAGCTTAGGAGGGGTGGGACTGAGGGAGACCCAGTACTTC. The full variable domain, its missing parts supplied by reference TRBV11-2 and TRBJ2-5, is EAGVAQSPRYKIIEKRQSVAFWCNPISGHATLYWYQQILGQGPKLLIQFQNNGVVDDSQLPKDRFSAERLKGVDSTLKIQPAKLEDSAVYLCASSLGGVGLRETQYFGPGTRLLVL.

This clonotype has just a few counts. The chain carries TRBV19 and TRBJ1-5, with D possibly matching TRBD1 (6 bases). The germline gives CDR1 LNHDA, CDR2 SQIVND (reference sequence). V gave up 3 bases and J gave up 1 base, with 19 bases separating them. This CDR3 region has 18 residues. The CDR3 nucleotides read TGTGCCAGTAGTATTGGGACATTCTCTTCTTTGAGCAATCAGCCCCAGCATTTT. Its translation: CASSIGTFSSLSNQPQHF.

The chain recombines TRBV6-1 with TRBJ2-1; TRBD2 matches 11 bases. The V segment lost 7 bases and the J segment 3 bases; nucleotides outside the gene matches: 5. The germline V gene encodes CDR1 MNHNS and CDR2 SASEGT. The CDR3 covers 15 residues. The DNA for the CDR3 is TGTGCCAGCAAATCGACTAGCGGGAACTACAATGAGCAGTTCTTC. Encoded protein: CASKSTSGNYNEQFF.

This clonotype was seen at least ten times. The chain uses TRBV28 and TRBJ2-5; TRBD2 agrees at 7 bases. V shed 7 bases and J 5 bases; nucleotides not matched to a gene: 1. CDR1 and CDR2 (germline): MDHEN, SYDVKM. The CDR3 consists of 11 residues. DNA for the CDR3: TGTGCCAGCATGGGGGGGGAGACCCAGTACTTC. Translated, it gives CASMGGETQYF.

This clonotype was observed at least ten times. The gene calls are TRBV29-1 and TRBJ1-1; a weak D match, TRBD1 (5 bases). The CDR3 runs 13 residues. From germline, CDR1 is SQVTM and CDR2 ANQGSEA. The V end lost 4 bases, the J end lost 0 bases, and 9 bases lay between the germline ends. This CDR3 is CSVVDTLNTEAFF. The CDR3 bases are TGCAGCGTTGTGGACACCTTGAACACTGAAGCTTTCTTT.

The chain employs TRBV6-1 and TRBJ1-3; 7 bases fit TRBD1. Germline V gene data show CDR1 as MNHNS and CDR2 as SASEGT. The V and J ends lost 3 bases and 8 bases, in that order; junction bases with no gene match: 10. This CDR3 is built from 15 residues. The CDR3 is CASSDGDRPVDTIYF. The CDR3 DNA reads as TGTGCCAGCAGTGATGGGGACAGACCAGTGGACACCATATATTTT.

This clonotype showed up just a few times. V and J are TRBV28 and TRBJ1-5, with D uncertain. This CDR3 contains 14 residues. Trimming pared 4 bases from V and 0 bases from J, leaving 7 bases between. From germline, CDR1 is MDHEN and CDR2 SYDVKM. The CDR3 reads CASSWEYSNQPQHF. DNA of the CDR3: TGTGCCAGCAGTTGGGAGTATAGCAATCAGCCCCAGCATTTT.

This clonotype has at least ten counts. The rearrangement uses TRBV20-1 and TRBJ1-5; D gene uncertain. The CDR3 totals 13 residues. The V end lost 2 bases, the J end lost 0 bases, and 5 bases lay between the germline ends. In germline, CDR1 is DFQATT, CDR2 SNEGSKA (reference sequence). The chain's CDR3 is CSARPNSNQPQHF. CDR3 sequence (DNA): TGCAGTGCTAGACCTAATAGCAATCAGCCCCAGCATTTT.

This clonotype has at least ten counts. The chain is built from TRBV28 and TRBJ1-5; 7 nucleotides line up with TRBD1. CDR1 and CDR2 (germline): MDHEN, SYDVKM. The V and J ends lost 10 bases and 0 bases, in that order; junction bases with no gene match: 12. CDR3 length equals 16 residues. As DNA, the CDR3 is TGTGCCACCGCCTCCCTGGGACAGTATAGCAATCAGCCCCAGCATTTT. Its translation: CATASLGQYSNQPQHF.

This clonotype was seen a few times. The V gene is TRBV6-5, the J gene TRBJ2-4, with 7 bases lining up with TRBD1. The CDR3 runs 15 residues. Per the germline V gene, CDR1 is MNHEY and CDR2 is SVGAGI. V gave up 2 bases and J gave up 0 bases; unmatched junction bases: 1. CDR3 amino acids: CASSYDRVAKNIQYF. For the CDR3, the DNA is TGTGCCAGCAGTTACGACAGGGTAGCCAAAAACATTCAGTACTTC.

The table lists this clonotype with a few counts. This chain connects TRBV6-1 to TRBJ1-1; 7 bases align to TRBD1. Germline V gene lookup returns CDR1 MNHNS and CDR2 SASEGT. Losses at the gene ends were 2 bases for V and 4 bases for J; bases not matched to a gene: 1. The CDR3 extends over 13 amino acids. As DNA, the CDR3 is TGTGCCAGCAGTGAACACAGGGGCACTGAAGCTTTCTTT. This translates into CASSEHRGTEAFF.

CDR3 amino acids: CAWIAAGLNTEAFF. CDR3 DNA sequence: TGTGCCTGGATCGCCGCCGGATTGAACACTGAAGCTTTCTTT. V is TRBV30 and J is TRBJ1-1; no reliable D call. Trimming pared 4 bases from V and 0 bases from J, leaving 12 bases between. The CDR3 runs to 14 residues. From germline, CDR1 is GTSNPN and CDR2 SVGIG (reference sequence).

The chain couples TRBV20-1 to TRBJ1-5; no definite D call. V was pared by 2 bases and J by 9 bases, with 17 bases between. The CDR3 consists of 14 residues. Germline CDR1 reads DFQATT; CDR2 reads SNEGSKA (reference sequence). CDR3 region: CSARTDRASWPQHF. Written as DNA, the CDR3 is TGCAGTGCTAGAACAGACCGTGCTTCGTGGCCCCAGCATTTT.

CDR3 in amino acids: CASSGDRSPYEQYF. Written as DNA, the CDR3 is TGTGCCAGCAGTGGGGACCGCAGCCCCTACGAGCAGTACTTC. This chain links TRBV9 with TRBJ2-7; D tentatively reads TRBD1 or TRBD2 (5 bases each). The V and J ends lost 5 bases and 2 bases respectively, with 14 bases between them. Germline V gives CDR1 SGDLS, CDR2 YYNGEE. CDR3 length: 14 residues. Drawing the rest from reference TRBV9 and TRBJ2-7, the complete variable domain is DSGVTQTPKHLITATGQRVTLRCSPRSGDLSVYWYQQSLDQGLQFLIQYYNGEERAKGNILERFSAQQFPDLHSELNLSSLELGDSALYFCASSGDRSPYEQYFGPGTRLTVT.

This clonotype was counted ten times or more. The V call is TRBV5-1, the J call TRBJ1-2, with a possible D match to TRBD1 (6 bases). This CDR3 has 15 amino acids. From germline, CDR1 is SGHRS and CDR2 YFSETQ. Trimming shortened V by 4 bases and J by 3 bases, and 16 bases separated the two germline ends. CDR3 in DNA: TGCGCCAGCAGCCCCCTGGACAGCCGTGACTATGGCTACACCTTC. Amino acids: CASSPLDSRDYGYTF. Filled out from reference TRBV5-1 and TRBJ1-2, the complete variable domain reads KAGVTQTPRYLIKTRGQQVTLSCSPISGHRSVSWYQQTPGQGLQFLFEYFSETQRNKGNFPGRFSGRQFSNSRSEMNVSTLELGDSALYLCASSPLDSRDYGYTFGSGTRLTVV.

The rearrangement joins TRBV18 to TRBJ1-5; TRBD1 is a possible D gene (5 bases). The CDR3 totals 15 residues. CDR1 and CDR2 (germline): KGHSH, LQKENI. The V and J ends lost 3 bases and 7 bases respectively, with 16 bases between them. The CDR3 nucleotides are TGTGCCAGCTCACCTTCGGCCAGGGCCAACCAGCCCCAGCATTTT. Translating gives CASSPSARANQPQHF.

The chain couples TRBV19 to TRBJ1-5; TRBD1 matches at 11 bases. Germline CDR1 is LNHDA and CDR2 is SQIVND (reference sequence). The CDR3 consists of 16 residues. J gave up 4 bases and V 6 bases, and 8 bases lay outside the gene matches. The CDR3 region has the DNA TGTGCCAGTAGCCGAAGGGACAGGGGGTATAATCAGCCCCAGCATTTT. It is translated as CASSRRDRGYNQPQHF.

At least ten counts were recorded for this clonotype. This chain links TRBV6-1 with TRBJ2-5, with D hard to call. This CDR3 contains 11 residues. The germline V and J ends were trimmed by 7 bases and 7 bases, with 10 bases remaining between them. The germline CDR1 and CDR2 sequences are MNHNS and SASEGT. The CDR3 is CASIKMMTQYF. The CDR3 DNA sequence: TGTGCCAGCATCAAAATGATGACCCAGTACTTC.